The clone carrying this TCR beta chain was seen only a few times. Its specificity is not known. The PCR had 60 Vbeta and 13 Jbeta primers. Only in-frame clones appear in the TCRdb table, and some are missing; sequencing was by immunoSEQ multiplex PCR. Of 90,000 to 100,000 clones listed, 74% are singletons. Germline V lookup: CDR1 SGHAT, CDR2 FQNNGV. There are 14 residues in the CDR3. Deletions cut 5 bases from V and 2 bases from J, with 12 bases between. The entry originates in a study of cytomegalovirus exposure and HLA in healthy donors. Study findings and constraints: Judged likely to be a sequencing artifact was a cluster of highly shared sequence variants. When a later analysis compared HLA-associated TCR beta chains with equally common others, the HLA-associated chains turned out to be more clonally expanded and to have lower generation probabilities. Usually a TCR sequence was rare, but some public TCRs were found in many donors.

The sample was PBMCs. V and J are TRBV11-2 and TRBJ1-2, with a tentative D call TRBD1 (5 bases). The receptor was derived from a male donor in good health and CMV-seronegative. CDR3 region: CASSKTDTNYGYTF. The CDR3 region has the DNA TGTGCCAGCAGCAAAACGGACACAAACTATGGCTACACCTTC.